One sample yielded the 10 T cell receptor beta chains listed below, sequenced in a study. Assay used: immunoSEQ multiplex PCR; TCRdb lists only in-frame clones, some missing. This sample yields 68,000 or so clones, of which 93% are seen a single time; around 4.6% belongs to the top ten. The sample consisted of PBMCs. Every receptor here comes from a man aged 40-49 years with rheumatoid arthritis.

DNA of the CDR3: TGTGCCAGCAGTTTAAGGGTATTAGACTATGGCTACACCTTC. It yields the protein CASSLRVLDYGYTF. V usage is TRBV27 and J usage is TRBJ1-2; unclear D gene. CDR1 is MNHEY, CDR2 SMNVEV, per germline (reference sequence). This CDR3 comprises 14 residues. The germline V and J ends were trimmed by 2 bases and 3 bases, with 10 bases remaining between them.

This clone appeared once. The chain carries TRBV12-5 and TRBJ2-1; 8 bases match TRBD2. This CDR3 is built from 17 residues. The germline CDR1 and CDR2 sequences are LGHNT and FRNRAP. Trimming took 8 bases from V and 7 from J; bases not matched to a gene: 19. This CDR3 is CASSPPGGAKSRNEQFF. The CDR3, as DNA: TGTGCTAGTTCCCCGCCCGGGGGGGCCAAATCTCGGAATGAGCAGTTCTTC.

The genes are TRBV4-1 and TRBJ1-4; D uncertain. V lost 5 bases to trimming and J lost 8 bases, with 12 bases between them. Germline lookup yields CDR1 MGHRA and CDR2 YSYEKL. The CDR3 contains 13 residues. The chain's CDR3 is CASSVTRREKLFF. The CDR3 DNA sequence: TGCGCCAGCAGCGTCACGCGTCGAGAAAAACTGTTTTTT.

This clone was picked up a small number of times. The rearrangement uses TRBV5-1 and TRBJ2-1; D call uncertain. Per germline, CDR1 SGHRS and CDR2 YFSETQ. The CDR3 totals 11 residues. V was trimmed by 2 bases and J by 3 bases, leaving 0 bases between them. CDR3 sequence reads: CASSFYNEQFF. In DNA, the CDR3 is TGCGCCAGCAGCTTCTACAATGAGCAGTTCTTC. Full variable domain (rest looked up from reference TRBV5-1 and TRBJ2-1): KAGVTQTPRYLIKTRGQQVTLSCSPISGHRSVSWYQQTPGQGLQFLFEYFSETQRNKGNFPGRFSGRQFSNSRSEMNVSTLELGDSALYLCASSFYNEQFFGPGTRLTVL.

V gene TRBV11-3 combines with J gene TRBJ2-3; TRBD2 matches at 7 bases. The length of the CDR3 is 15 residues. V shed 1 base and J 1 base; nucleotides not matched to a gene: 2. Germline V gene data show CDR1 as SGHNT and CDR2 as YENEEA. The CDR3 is CASSLALAGTDTQYF. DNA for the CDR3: TGTGCCAGCAGCTTAGCGCTAGCGGGCACAGATACGCAGTATTTT.

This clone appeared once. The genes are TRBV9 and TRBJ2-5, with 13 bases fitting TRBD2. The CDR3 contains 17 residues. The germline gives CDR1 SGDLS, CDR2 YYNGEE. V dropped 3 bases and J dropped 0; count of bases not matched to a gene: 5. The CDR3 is CASSGGLAGMYQETQYF. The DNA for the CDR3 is TGTGCCAGCAGCGGGGGACTAGCGGGGATGTACCAAGAGACCCAGTACTTC.

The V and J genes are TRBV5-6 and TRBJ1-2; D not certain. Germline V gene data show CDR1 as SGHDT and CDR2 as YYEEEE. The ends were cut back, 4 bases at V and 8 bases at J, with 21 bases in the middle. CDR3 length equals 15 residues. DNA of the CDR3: TGTGCCAGCAGCCAGCTGGACTCAACCATGGAGGGCTACACCTTC. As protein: CASSQLDSTMEGYTF.

Here the CDR3 reads CASGLGGGSPLHF. The CDR3 bases are TGTGCCAGCGGCCTCGGGGGTGGGTCACCCCTCCACTTT. The chain carries TRBV2 and TRBJ1-6; the D gene is possibly TRBD1 (5 bases). The CDR3 covers 13 residues. V lost 8 bases to trimming and J lost 10 bases, with 15 bases between them. Germline V gene data show CDR1 as SNHLY and CDR2 as FYNNEI.

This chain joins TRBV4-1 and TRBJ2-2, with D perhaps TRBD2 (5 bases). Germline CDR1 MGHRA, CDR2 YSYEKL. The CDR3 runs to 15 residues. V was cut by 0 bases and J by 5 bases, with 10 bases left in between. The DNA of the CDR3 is TGCGCCAGCAGCCAAGAGGAGGAACAGACCGGGGAGCTGTTTTTT. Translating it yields CASSQEEEQTGELFF.

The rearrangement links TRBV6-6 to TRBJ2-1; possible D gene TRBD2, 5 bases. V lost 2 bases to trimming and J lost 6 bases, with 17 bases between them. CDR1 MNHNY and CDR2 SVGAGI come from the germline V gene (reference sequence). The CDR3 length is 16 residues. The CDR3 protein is CASSYTNNPRGNEQFF. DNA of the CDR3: TGTGCCAGCAGTTACACCAACAATCCACGGGGCAATGAGCAGTTCTTC.